Each of the 4 T cell receptor beta chains below was sequenced from the same sample in a study of T-cell memory formation after mild COVID-19. TCRdb passed the 5' RACE reads through MiXCR, listing each CDR3 protein once. Of around 180,000 distinct CDR3 sequences listed, about a sixth were seen once; the top ten hold 2% to 2.5%. Sequencing was carried out using PBMCs or a T cell subset sorted from them (not recorded which). These receptors were obtained from an adult woman who had mild COVID-19 (a few samples of this study predate the infection). Cell type and time point are not known.

This clonotype was observed a handful of times. The chain is built from TRBV12-3 or TRBV12-4 and TRBJ1-3, with D possibly TRBD1 on 6 matching bases. V was clipped by 6 bases and J by 10 bases, with 16 bases between them. The CDR3 contains 13 residues. The DNA for the CDR3 is TGTGCCAGCAGCTCTAACGCTCAGGGGACCATATATTTT. Translated, it gives CASSSNAQGTIYF.

The chain combines TRBV7-8 with TRBJ1-3, with D tentatively TRBD1 (6 bases). Trimming pared 2 bases from V and 2 bases from J, leaving 10 bases between. Looked up from germline, CDR1 is SGHVS and CDR2 is FQNEAQ. The CDR3 has 15 amino acids. In nucleotides, the CDR3 is TGTGCCAGCAGCTTAATTGCAGGGGCTGGAAACACCATATATTTT. Residues: CASSLIAGAGNTIYF.

V is TRBV5-1 and J is TRBJ2-7; TRBD2 agrees at 12 bases. Trimming cost V 0 bases and J 6 bases; bases outside gene matches: 4. The CDR3 sequence is 15 residues long. Per the germline V gene, CDR1 is SGHRS and CDR2 is YFSETQ. The CDR3 sequence is CASSLVLAGGSEQYF. The CDR3 DNA reads TGCGCCAGCAGCTTGGTACTAGCGGGAGGATCCGAGCAGTACTTC.

The gene calls are TRBV18 and TRBJ2-1; 9 nucleotides agree with TRBD1. With V trimmed by 3 bases and J by 5 bases, 8 bases remained unmatched. The CDR3 extends over 16 amino acids. From germline, CDR1 is KGHSH and CDR2 LQKENI. The CDR3 coding sequence is TGTGCCAGCTCACCTTCAGGGACAGGGACCCACAATGAGCAGTTCTTC. Its translation: CASSPSGTGTHNEQFF.